The 9 T cell receptor beta chains given below trace back to one sample, sequenced in a study of Ad26.COV2.S vaccination and SARS-CoV-2 variants. Measured with immunoSEQ multiplex PCR; TCRdb has only the in-frame clones, and not every one. The data contain approximately 410,000 clones, 92% of them singletons. Treatment: 19 received Ad26.COV2.S at low or high dose, single or two shots; roughly five received placebo; per-sample allocation not given. On day 63 after the first injection, vaccine and placebo recipients gave samples. The sample was peripheral blood, taken in a trial of Ad26.COV2.S vaccine versus placebo. All receptors come from a person aged 18-60 years who received the Ad26.COV2.S COVID-19 vaccine or a placebo.

The genes are TRBV24-1 and TRBJ2-3, with D hard to call. This CDR3 has 12 amino acids. CDR1 and CDR2 from the germline V gene are KGHDR and SFDVKD. V was pared by 5 bases and J by 3 bases, with 5 bases between. The CDR3 loop reads CATSASTDTQYF. Here the CDR3 DNA reads TGTGCCACCAGTGCATCTACAGATACGCAGTATTTT.

The chain uses TRBV13 and TRBJ2-1; D gene ambiguous. With 8 bases removed from V and 2 bases from J, the gap between germline ends came to 19 bases. This CDR3 contains 16 residues. Germline values: CDR1 PRHDT, CDR2 FYEKMQ (reference sequence). In DNA form, the CDR3 reads TGTGCCAGCGCATACCGTCTCCCCTCAACCTACAATGAGCAGTTCTTC. It codes for CASAYRLPSTYNEQFF.

The chain joins TRBV28 to TRBJ2-7; D unclear. The CDR3 contains 16 residues. Between the trimmed V and J ends, which lost 4 bases and 2 bases, there was a span of 18 bases. From germline, CDR1 is MDHEN and CDR2 SYDVKM. In nucleotides, the CDR3 is TGTGCCAGCAGTTCCTTCTCCTCGGACCGAGCCTACGAGCAGTACTTC. Its protein product is CASSSFSSDRAYEQYF.

The chain carries TRBV19 and TRBJ2-2, with D possibly called TRBD1 or TRBD2 (5 bases each). The ends were cut back, 3 bases at V and 1 base at J, with 15 bases in the middle. Germline lookup yields CDR1 LNHDA and CDR2 SQIVND (reference sequence). This CDR3 has 17 residues. The CDR3 protein is CASSIRALGVNTGELFF. The CDR3 region has the DNA TGTGCCAGTAGTATCAGGGCTTTGGGGGTGAACACCGGGGAGCTGTTTTTT.

The table lists this clone with a few counts. This sequence joins TRBV2 and TRBJ1-5, with D maybe TRBD1 (5 bases). The CDR3 is 14 amino acids. Germline CDR1 is SNHLY and CDR2 is FYNNEI. The V end was cut by 3 bases, the J end by 3 bases, with 9 bases between. This chain's CDR3 is CASSDEGLNQPQHF. The CDR3 nucleotides read TGTGCCAGCAGTGACGAGGGACTCAATCAGCCCCAGCATTTT.

The chain links TRBV10-3 to TRBJ2-3; D call uncertain. This CDR3 spans 14 amino acids. V was cut by 3 bases and J by 1 base, with 8 bases left in between. CDR1 and CDR2 from the germline V gene are ENHRY and SYGVKD. The CDR3 is CAISDSRGTDTQYF. CDR3 DNA sequence: TGTGCCATCAGTGACTCGCGCGGCACAGATACGCAGTATTTT.

J is TRBJ2-7 and V is TRBV5-4, with 8 positions matching TRBD2. V was pared by 4 bases and J by 2 bases, with 11 bases of the junction left unmatched. Looked up from germline, CDR1 is SGHNT and CDR2 is YYREEE (reference sequence). The CDR3 is 16 amino acids. CDR3 residues: CASSPAGGLLTYEQYF. CDR3 DNA: TGTGCCAGCAGCCCGGCGGGGGGCCTCCTTACCTACGAGCAGTACTTC.

J is TRBJ1-5 and V is TRBV27, with D possibly matching TRBD1 (5 bases). V was cut by 3 bases and J by 1 base, with 10 bases left in between. This CDR3 contains 15 residues. CDR1 is MNHEY, CDR2 SMNVEV, per germline (reference sequence). In DNA, the CDR3 is TGTGCCAGCAGTTTCGCTGGGGCAAGCAATCAGCCCCAGCATTTT. It yields the protein CASSFAGASNQPQHF.

This chain links TRBV5-1 with TRBJ2-2, with 7 bases fitting TRBD2. Germline loops: CDR1 SGHRS, CDR2 YFSETQ. This CDR3 spans 16 amino acids. J was trimmed by 5 bases and V by 0 bases; bases with no gene match: 7. The CDR3 reads CASSLDIVGGTGELFF. The CDR3 nucleotides are TGCGCCAGCAGCTTGGATATTGTCGGGGGGACCGGGGAGCTGTTTTTT. Looking up the rest from reference TRBV5-1 and TRBJ2-2 gives the full variable domain: KAGVTQTPRYLIKTRGQQVTLSCSPISGHRSVSWYQQTPGQGLQFLFEYFSETQRNKGNFPGRFSGRQFSNSRSEMNVSTLELGDSALYLCASSLDIVGGTGELFFGEGSRLTVL.